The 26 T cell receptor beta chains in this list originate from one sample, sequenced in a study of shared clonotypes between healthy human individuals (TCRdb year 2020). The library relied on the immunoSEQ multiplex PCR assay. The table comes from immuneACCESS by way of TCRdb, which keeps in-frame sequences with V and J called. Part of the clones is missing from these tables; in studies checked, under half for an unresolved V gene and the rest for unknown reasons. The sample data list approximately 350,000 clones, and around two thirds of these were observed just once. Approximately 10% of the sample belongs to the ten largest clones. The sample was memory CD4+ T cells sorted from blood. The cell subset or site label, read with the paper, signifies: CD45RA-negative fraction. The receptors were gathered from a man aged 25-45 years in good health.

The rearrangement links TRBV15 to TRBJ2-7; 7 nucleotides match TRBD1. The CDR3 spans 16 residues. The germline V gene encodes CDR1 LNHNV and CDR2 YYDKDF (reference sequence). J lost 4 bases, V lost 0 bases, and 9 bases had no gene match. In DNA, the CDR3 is TGTGCCACCAGCAGAGATGGCAACAGGGGTTCATACGAGCAGTACTTC. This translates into CATSRDGNRGSYEQYF.

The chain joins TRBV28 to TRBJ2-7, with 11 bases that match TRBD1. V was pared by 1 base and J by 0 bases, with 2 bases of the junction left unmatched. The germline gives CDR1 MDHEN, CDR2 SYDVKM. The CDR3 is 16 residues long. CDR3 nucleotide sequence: TGTGCCAGCAGTTTATTTGGGACAGGGGGCTCCTACGAGCAGTACTTC. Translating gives CASSLFGTGGSYEQYF.

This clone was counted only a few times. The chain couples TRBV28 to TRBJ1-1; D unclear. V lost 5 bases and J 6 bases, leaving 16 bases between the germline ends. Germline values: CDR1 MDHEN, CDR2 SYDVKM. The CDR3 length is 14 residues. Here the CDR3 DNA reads TGTGCCAGCAGTACACACCTTCTGGGCCCTGAAGCTTTCTTT. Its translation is CASSTHLLGPEAFF.

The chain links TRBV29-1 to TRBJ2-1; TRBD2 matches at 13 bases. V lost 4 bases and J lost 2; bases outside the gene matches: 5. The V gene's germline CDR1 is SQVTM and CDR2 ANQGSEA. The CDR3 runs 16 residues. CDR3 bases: TGCAGCGTTGCGACACTAGCGGGAGGGGCCTACAATGAGCAGTTCTTC. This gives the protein CSVATLAGGAYNEQFF.

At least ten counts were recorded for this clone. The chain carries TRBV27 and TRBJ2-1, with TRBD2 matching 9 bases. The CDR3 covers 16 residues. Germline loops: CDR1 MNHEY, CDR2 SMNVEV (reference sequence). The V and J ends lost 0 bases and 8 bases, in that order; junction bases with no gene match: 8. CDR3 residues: CASSLSAASGTYEQFF. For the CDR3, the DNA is TGTGCCAGCAGTTTATCAGCGGCTAGCGGGACTTATGAGCAGTTCTTC.

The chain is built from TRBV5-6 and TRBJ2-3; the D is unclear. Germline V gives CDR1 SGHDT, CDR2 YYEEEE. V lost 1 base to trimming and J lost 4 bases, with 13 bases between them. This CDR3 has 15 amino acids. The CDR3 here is CASSLMKVVADTQYF. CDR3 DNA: TGTGCCAGCAGCTTGATGAAGGTAGTCGCAGATACGCAGTATTTT. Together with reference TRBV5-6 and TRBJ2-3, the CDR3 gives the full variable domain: DAGVTQSPTHLIKTRGQQVTLRCSPKSGHDTVSWYQQALGQGPQFIFQYYEEEERQRGNFPDRFSGHQFPNYSSELNVNALLLGDSALYLCASSLMKVVADTQYFGPGTRLTVL.

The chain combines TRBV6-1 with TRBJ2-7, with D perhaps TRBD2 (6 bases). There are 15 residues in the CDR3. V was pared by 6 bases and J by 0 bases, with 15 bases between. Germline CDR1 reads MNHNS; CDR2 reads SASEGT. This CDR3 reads CASSLARDSSYEQYF. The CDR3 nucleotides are TGTGCCAGCAGCCTAGCGAGAGATAGCTCCTACGAGCAGTACTTC.

This CDR3 reads CASSLIEGGASYEQYF. The DNA of the CDR3 is TGTGCCAGCAGCTTAATCGAGGGGGGTGCCTCCTACGAGCAGTACTTC. The chain combines TRBV7-9 with TRBJ2-7, with D perhaps being TRBD1 or TRBD2 (6 bases each). The germline CDR1 and CDR2 sequences are SEHNR and FQNEAQ (reference sequence). Trimming removed 2 bases from V and 0 bases from J, with 14 bases in between. CDR3 size: 16 residues. The full variable domain, rest sourced from reference TRBV7-9 and TRBJ2-7, is DTGVSQNPRHKITKRGQNVTFRCDPISEHNRLYWYRQTLGQGPEFLTYFQNEAQLEKSRLLSDRFSAERPKGSFSTLEIQRTEQGDSAMYLCASSLIEGGASYEQYFGPGTRLTVT.

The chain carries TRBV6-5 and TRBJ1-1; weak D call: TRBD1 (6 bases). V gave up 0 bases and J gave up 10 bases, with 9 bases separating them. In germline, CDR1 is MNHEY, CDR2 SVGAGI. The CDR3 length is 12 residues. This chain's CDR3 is CASSYSGGGAFF. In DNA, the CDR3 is TGTGCCAGCAGTTACTCAGGGGGGGGAGCTTTCTTT.

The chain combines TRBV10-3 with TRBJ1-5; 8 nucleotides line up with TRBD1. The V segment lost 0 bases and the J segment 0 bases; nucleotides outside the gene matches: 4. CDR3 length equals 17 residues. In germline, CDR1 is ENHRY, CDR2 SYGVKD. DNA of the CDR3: TGTGCCATCAGTGAGTCCCCGACAGGGGCTAGCAATCAGCCCCAGCATTTT. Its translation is CAISESPTGASNQPQHF.

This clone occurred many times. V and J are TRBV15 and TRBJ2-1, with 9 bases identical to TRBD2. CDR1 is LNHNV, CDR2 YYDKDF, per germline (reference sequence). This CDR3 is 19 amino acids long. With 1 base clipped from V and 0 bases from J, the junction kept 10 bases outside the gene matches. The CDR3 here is CATSRVETSGASSYNEQFF. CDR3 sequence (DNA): TGTGCCACCAGCAGAGTCGAGACTAGCGGTGCCAGCTCCTACAATGAGCAGTTCTTC.

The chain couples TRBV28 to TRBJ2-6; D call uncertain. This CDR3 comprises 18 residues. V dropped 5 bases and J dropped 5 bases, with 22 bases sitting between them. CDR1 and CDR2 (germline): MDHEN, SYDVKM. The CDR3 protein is CASSDDGLTQSRANVLTF. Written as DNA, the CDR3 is TGTGCCAGCAGTGATGACGGCTTGACACAAAGTCGGGCCAACGTCCTGACTTTC.

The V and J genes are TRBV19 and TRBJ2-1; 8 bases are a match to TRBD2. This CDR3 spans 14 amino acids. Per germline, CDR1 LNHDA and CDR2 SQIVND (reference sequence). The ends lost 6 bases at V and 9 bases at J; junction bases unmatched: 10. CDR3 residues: CASRGAGAEGEQFF. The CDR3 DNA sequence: TGTGCCAGTAGGGGAGCGGGAGCGGAAGGTGAGCAGTTCTTC.

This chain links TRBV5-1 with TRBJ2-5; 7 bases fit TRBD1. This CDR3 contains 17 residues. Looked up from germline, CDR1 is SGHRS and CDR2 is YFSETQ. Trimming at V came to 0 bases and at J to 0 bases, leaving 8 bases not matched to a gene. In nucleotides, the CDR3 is TGCGCCAGCAGCTTGGGCCGGGACAGTCACCACCAAGAGACCCAGTACTTC. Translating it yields CASSLGRDSHHQETQYF.

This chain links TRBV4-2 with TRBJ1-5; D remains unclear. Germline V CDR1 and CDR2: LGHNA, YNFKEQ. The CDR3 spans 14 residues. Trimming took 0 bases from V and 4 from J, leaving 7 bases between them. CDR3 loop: CASSQDQSNQPQHF. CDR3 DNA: TGTGCCAGCAGCCAAGATCAGAGTAATCAGCCCCAGCATTTT.

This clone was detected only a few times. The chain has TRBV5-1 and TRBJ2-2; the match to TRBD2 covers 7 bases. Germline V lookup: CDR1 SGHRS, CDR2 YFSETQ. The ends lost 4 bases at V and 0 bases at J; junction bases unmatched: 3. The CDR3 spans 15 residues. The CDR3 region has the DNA TGCGCCAGCAGCGTAAGCGGGGCGAACACCGGGGAGCTGTTTTTT. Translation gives CASSVSGANTGELFF. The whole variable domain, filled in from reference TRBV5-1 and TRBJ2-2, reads KAGVTQTPRYLIKTRGQQVTLSCSPISGHRSVSWYQQTPGQGLQFLFEYFSETQRNKGNFPGRFSGRQFSNSRSEMNVSTLELGDSALYLCASSVSGANTGELFFGEGSRLTVL.

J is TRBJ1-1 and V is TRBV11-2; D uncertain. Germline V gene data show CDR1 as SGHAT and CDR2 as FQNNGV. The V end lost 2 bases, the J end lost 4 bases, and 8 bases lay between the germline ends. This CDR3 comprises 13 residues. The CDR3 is CASSLSLSTEAFF. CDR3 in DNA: TGTGCCAGCAGCTTAAGCCTCAGCACTGAAGCTTTCTTT.

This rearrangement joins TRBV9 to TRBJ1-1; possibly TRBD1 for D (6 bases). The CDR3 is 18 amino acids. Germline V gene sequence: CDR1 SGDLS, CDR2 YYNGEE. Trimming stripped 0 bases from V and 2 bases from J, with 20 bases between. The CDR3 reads CASSVGPPGAGANTEAFF. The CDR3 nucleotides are TGTGCCAGCAGCGTAGGACCCCCCGGTGCAGGGGCCAACACTGAAGCTTTCTTT.

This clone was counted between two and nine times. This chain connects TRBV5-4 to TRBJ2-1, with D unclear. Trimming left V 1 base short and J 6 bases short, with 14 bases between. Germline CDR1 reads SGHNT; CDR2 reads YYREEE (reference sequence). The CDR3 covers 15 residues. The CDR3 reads CASSLSGSFPNEQFF. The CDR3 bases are TGTGCCAGCAGCTTGAGTGGCTCTTTCCCCAATGAGCAGTTCTTC.

CDR3 amino acids: CASSLTSGTFGNEQFF. The DNA for the CDR3 is TGCGCCAGCAGCTTGACTAGCGGGACATTTGGAAATGAGCAGTTCTTC. The V call is TRBV5-1, the J call TRBJ2-1, with 10 bases that match TRBD2. Germline trimming cut 1 base from V and 7 bases from J; bases unmatched to any gene: 8. The CDR3 is 16 residues long. Germline V lookup: CDR1 SGHRS, CDR2 YFSETQ.

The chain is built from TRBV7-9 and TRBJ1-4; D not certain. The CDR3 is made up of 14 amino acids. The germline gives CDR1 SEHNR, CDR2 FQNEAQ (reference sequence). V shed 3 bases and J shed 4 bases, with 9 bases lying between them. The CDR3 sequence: CASSFDAGNEKLFF. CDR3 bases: TGTGCCAGCAGCTTTGATGCGGGTAATGAAAAACTGTTTTTT.

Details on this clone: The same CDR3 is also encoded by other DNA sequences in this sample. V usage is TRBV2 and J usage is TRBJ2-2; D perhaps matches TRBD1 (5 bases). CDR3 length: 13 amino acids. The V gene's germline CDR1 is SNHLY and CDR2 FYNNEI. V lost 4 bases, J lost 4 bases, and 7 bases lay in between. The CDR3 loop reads CASSVQGTGELFF. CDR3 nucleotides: TGTGCCAGCAGTGTCCAGGGCACCGGGGAGCTGTTTTTT.

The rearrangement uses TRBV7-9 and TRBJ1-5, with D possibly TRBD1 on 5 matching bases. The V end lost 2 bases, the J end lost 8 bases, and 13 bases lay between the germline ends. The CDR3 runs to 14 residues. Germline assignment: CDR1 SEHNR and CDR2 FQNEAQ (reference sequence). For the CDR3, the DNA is TGTGCCAGCAGCTTATTCGGGGCGCCCGAGCCCCAGCATTTT. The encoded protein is CASSLFGAPEPQHF. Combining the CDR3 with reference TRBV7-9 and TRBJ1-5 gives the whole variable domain DTGVSQNPRHKITKRGQNVTFRCDPISEHNRLYWYRQTLGQGPEFLTYFQNEAQLEKSRLLSDRFSAERPKGSFSTLEIQRTEQGDSAMYLCASSLFGAPEPQHFGDGTRLSIL.

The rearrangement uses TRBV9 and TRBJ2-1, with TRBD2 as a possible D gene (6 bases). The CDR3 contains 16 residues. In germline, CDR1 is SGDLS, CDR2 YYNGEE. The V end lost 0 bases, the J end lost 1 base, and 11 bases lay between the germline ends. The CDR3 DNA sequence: TGTGCCAGCAGCGTAGTCGCGAGCGGGTCCTACAATGAGCAGTTCTTC. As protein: CASSVVASGSYNEQFF.

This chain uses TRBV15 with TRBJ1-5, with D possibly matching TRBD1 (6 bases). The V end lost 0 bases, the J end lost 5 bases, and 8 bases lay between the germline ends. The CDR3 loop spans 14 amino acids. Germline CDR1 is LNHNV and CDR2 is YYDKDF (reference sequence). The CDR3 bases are TGTGCCACCAGCAGAGATGGGGGGCATCAGCCCCAGCATTTT. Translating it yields CATSRDGGHQPQHF.

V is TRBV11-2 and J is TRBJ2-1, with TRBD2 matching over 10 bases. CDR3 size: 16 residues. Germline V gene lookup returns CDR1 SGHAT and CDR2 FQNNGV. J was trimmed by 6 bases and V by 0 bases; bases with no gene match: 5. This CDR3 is CASSLELASGGNEQFF. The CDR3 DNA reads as TGTGCCAGCAGCTTAGAGTTGGCTAGCGGGGGCAATGAGCAGTTCTTC.